Each of the 10 T cell receptor beta chains below was sequenced from the same sample in a study of T cell responses to AZD1222 COVID-19 vaccine. Assay used: immunoSEQ multiplex PCR; TCRdb lists only in-frame clones, some missing. Among approximately 150,000 clones listed, 85% to 90% were seen once. The starting material was peripheral blood, obtained 28 days after the second AZD1222 dose. The receptors shown here come from an adult who received the AZD1222 COVID-19 vaccine.

CDR3 region: CASSQEGGDTQYF. CDR3 DNA sequence: TGCGCCAGCAGCCAAGAGGGCGGGGATACGCAGTATTTT. This chain uses TRBV4-3 with TRBJ2-3, with D perhaps TRBD2 (5 bases). Germline V gives CDR1 LGHNA, CDR2 YSLEER. Deletions cut 0 bases from V and 6 bases from J, with 7 bases between. The CDR3 runs to 13 residues.

The gene calls are TRBV20-1 and TRBJ2-5; 11 positions match TRBD2. CDR3 length: 23 residues. In germline, CDR1 is DFQATT, CDR2 SNEGSKA (reference sequence). With V trimmed by 3 bases and J by 2 bases, 29 bases remained unmatched. CDR3 sequence reads: CSASERARTTTSGSMVAQETQYF. CDR3 coding DNA: TGCAGTGCTAGTGAAAGGGCAAGAACAACAACTAGCGGGAGCATGGTCGCTCAAGAGACCCAGTACTTC.

This chain uses TRBV24-1 with TRBJ2-1; 7 bases are a match to TRBD1. The CDR3 runs 14 residues. J lost 4 bases, V lost 7 bases, and 6 bases had no gene match. Germline CDR1 is KGHDR and CDR2 is SFDVKD. The CDR3: CATSAGQVYNEQFF. CDR3 nucleotide sequence: TGTGCCACCAGCGCTGGACAGGTTTACAATGAGCAGTTCTTC.

This chain uses TRBV29-1 with TRBJ1-2; TRBD1 aligns across 8 bases. CDR1 is SQVTM and CDR2 is ANQGSEA in the germline V gene. V was clipped by 3 bases and J by 6 bases; unmatched bases: 6. CDR3 length: 13 amino acids. CDR3 in amino acids: CSVDSGQGDGYTF. The CDR3 nucleotides are TGCAGCGTTGATAGTGGACAGGGAGATGGCTACACCTTC.

This chain links TRBV9 with TRBJ2-5; 12 bases are shared with TRBD2. Germline loops: CDR1 SGDLS, CDR2 YYNGEE. The CDR3 sequence is 18 residues long. With 1 base clipped from V and 5 bases from J, the junction kept 12 bases outside the gene matches. CDR3 DNA sequence: TGTGCCAGCAGCGTATCTAGGACTAGCGGGAAGGGTGCGGAGACCCAGTACTTC. As protein: CASSVSRTSGKGAETQYF.

This sequence joins TRBV2 and TRBJ1-2; 12 bases are shared with TRBD1. The CDR3 runs to 14 residues. The germline V gene has CDR1 SNHLY and CDR2 FYNNEI. The J segment lost 7 bases and the V segment lost 7 bases, leaving 7 bases of the junction unmatched. This chain's CDR3 is CASTTGQGASGYTF. CDR3 in DNA: TGTGCCAGCACCACGGGACAGGGGGCTTCTGGCTACACCTTC.

The chain combines TRBV6-2 or TRBV6-3 with TRBJ2-3; no clear D. Deletions cut 6 bases from V and 0 bases from J, with 19 bases between. Germline values: CDR1 MNHEY, CDR2 SVGEGT. This CDR3 is 17 amino acids long. Here the CDR3 reads CASSPGGRLQSTDTQYF. CDR3 bases: TGTGCCAGCAGCCCGGGCGGCCGGCTTCAGAGCACAGATACGCAGTATTTT.

The CDR3 loop reads CASSNPQSILAGMDSSYNEQFF. The CDR3 bases are TGTGCCAGCAGCAACCCCCAATCCATTCTAGCGGGAATGGATAGCTCCTACAATGAGCAGTTCTTC. This sequence joins TRBV7-9 and TRBJ2-1, with 9 bases lining up with TRBD2. The germline V gene has CDR1 SEHNR and CDR2 FQNEAQ (reference sequence). Unmatched junction bases numbered 23, after V lost 5 bases and J lost 0 bases. This CDR3 spans 22 amino acids.

This clone was detected only once. This sequence joins TRBV7-3 and TRBJ1-1, with no clear D. CDR3 size: 13 residues. Germline V lookup: CDR1 SGHTA, CDR2 FQGTGA. Deletions cut 3 bases from V and 0 bases from J, with 5 bases between. CDR3 in amino acids: CASSFTVNTEAFF. DNA for the CDR3: TGTGCCAGCAGCTTTACAGTGAACACTGAAGCTTTCTTT.

This clone was observed a single time. The chain couples TRBV5-8 to TRBJ2-1, with D unresolved. The V gene lost 6 bases and the J gene lost 9 bases, with 19 bases spanning the gap. The germline gives CDR1 SGHTS, CDR2 YDEGEE. The CDR3 sequence is 14 residues long. The CDR3 sequence: CASTRPPPPVEQFF. The CDR3 region has the DNA TGTGCCAGCACCCGGCCACCTCCCCCCGTTGAGCAGTTCTTC. Looking up the rest from reference TRBV5-8 and TRBJ2-1 gives the full variable domain: EAGVTQSPTHLIKTRGQQATLRCSPISGHTSVYWYQQALGLGLQFLLWYDEGEERNRGNFPPRFSGRQFPNYSSELNVNALELEDSALYLCASTRPPPPVEQFFGPGTRLTVL.